This is a list of T cell receptor beta chains from one sample in a study of shared clonotypes between healthy human individuals. Here immunoSEQ multiplex PCR was the method, and the copy in TCRdb shows in-frame clones only, minus some. This sample has just over 2,000,000 clones, with about 95% found just once. Sequenced sample: naive CD4+ T cells sorted from blood. The receptors were gathered from a man in his late teens or twenties in good health. Both conserved end residues are part of each CDR3. The order of the fields is CDR3 length, V gene, D gene, J gene, clone size, CDR3 protein, CDR3 DNA. A D gene is named only where the DNA matches it firmly. Clone size is stated in some rows and not others, as once, few, many or a class when expanded.

CDR3 length: 15
V gene: TRBV5-4
D gene: TRBD1
J gene: TRBJ1-6
clone size: -
CDR3 protein: CASSLGGTGDSPLHF
CDR3 DNA: TGTGCCAGCAGCCTAGGGGGGACAGGGGATTCACCCCTCCACTTT

CDR3 length: 14
V gene: TRBV2
D gene: TRBD1
J gene: TRBJ2-7
clone size: -
CDR3 protein: CASSGRDRGYEQYF
CDR3 DNA: TGTGCCAGCAGTGGCCGAGACAGGGGGTACGAGCAGTACTTC

CDR3 length: 12
V gene: TRBV6-5
D gene: -
J gene: TRBJ2-2
clone size: -
CDR3 protein: CASSQAGGELFF
CDR3 DNA: TGTGCCAGCAGTCAAGCGGGCGGGGAGCTGTTTTTT

CDR3 length: 16
V gene: TRBV5-4
D gene: TRBD2
J gene: TRBJ2-1
clone size: -
CDR3 protein: CASRLGIASGKLEQFF
CDR3 DNA: TGTGCCAGCAGACTTGGAATCGCTAGCGGGAAGTTAGAGCAGTTCTTC

CDR3 length: 14
V gene: TRBV10-3
D gene: -
J gene: TRBJ1-2
clone size: -
CDR3 protein: CASAPSREWGGYTF
CDR3 DNA: TGTGCCAGCGCCCCGAGCCGTGAGTGGGGGGGATACACCTTC

CDR3 length: 15
V gene: TRBV2
D gene: TRBD1
J gene: TRBJ2-2
clone size: once
CDR3 protein: CASKPGQGLIGELFF
CDR3 DNA: TGTGCCAGCAAACCTGGACAGGGTTTAATCGGGGAGCTGTTTTTT

CDR3 length: 15
V gene: TRBV18
D gene: TRBD1
J gene: TRBJ1-1
clone size: -
CDR3 protein: CASSPQTGVDTEAFF
CDR3 DNA: TGTGCCAGCTCACCACAGACAGGGGTGGATACTGAAGCTTTCTTT

CDR3 length: 14
V gene: TRBV7-9
D gene: TRBD1
J gene: TRBJ1-1
clone size: -
CDR3 protein: CASSSRGKNTEAFF
CDR3 DNA: TGTGCCAGCAGCTCCAGGGGGAAAAACACTGAAGCTTTCTTT

CDR3 length: 15
V gene: TRBV7-9
D gene: -
J gene: TRBJ2-3
clone size: -
CDR3 protein: CASSRGTQVLGTQYF
CDR3 DNA: TGTGCCAGCAGCCGAGGGACACAAGTTCTGGGTACGCAGTATTTT

CDR3 length: 16
V gene: TRBV7-8
D gene: -
J gene: TRBJ2-1
clone size: -
CDR3 protein: CASSVSPDRNYNEQFF
CDR3 DNA: TGTGCCAGCAGCGTAAGTCCTGACAGGAACTACAATGAGCAGTTCTTC

CDR3 length: 13
V gene: TRBV6-6
D gene: -
J gene: TRBJ2-7
clone size: -
CDR3 protein: CASSYERSYEQYF
CDR3 DNA: TGTGCCAGCAGTTACGAACGTTCCTACGAGCAGTACTTC

CDR3 length: 15
V gene: TRBV5-5
D gene: -
J gene: TRBJ1-6
clone size: -
CDR3 protein: CASSFRNTDNSPLHF
CDR3 DNA: TGTGCCAGCAGCTTCAGGAACACAGATAATTCACCCCTCCACTTT

CDR3 length: 14
V gene: TRBV5-6
D gene: -
J gene: TRBJ2-7
clone size: -
CDR3 protein: CASSATGPFYEQYF
CDR3 DNA: TGTGCCAGCAGCGCCACCGGGCCCTTCTACGAGCAGTACTTC

CDR3 length: 16
V gene: TRBV28
D gene: TRBD1
J gene: TRBJ1-4
clone size: once
CDR3 protein: CASSSGTGGAYGKLFF
CDR3 DNA: TGTGCCAGCAGTTCCGGGACAGGGGGCGCTTATGGAAAACTGTTTTTT

CDR3 length: 12
V gene: TRBV25-1
D gene: -
J gene: TRBJ2-7
clone size: -
CDR3 protein: CASTTGLREQYF
CDR3 DNA: TGTGCCAGCACCACAGGCCTAAGGGAGCAGTACTTC

CDR3 length: 15
V gene: TRBV6-1
D gene: -
J gene: TRBJ1-6
clone size: -
CDR3 protein: CASSEYRGRDSPLHF
CDR3 DNA: TGTGCCAGCAGTGAATATCGGGGTAGGGATTCACCCCTCCACTTT

CDR3 length: 13
V gene: TRBV6-5
D gene: -
J gene: TRBJ1-5
clone size: few
CDR3 protein: CASSVGTGQPQHF
CDR3 DNA: TGTGCCAGCAGTGTCGGGACGGGTCAGCCCCAGCATTTT

CDR3 length: 19
V gene: TRBV7-2
D gene: -
J gene: TRBJ2-7
clone size: once
CDR3 protein: CASSLWSELRRLSSYEQYF
CDR3 DNA: TGTGCCAGCAGCTTATGGTCGGAACTAAGGAGGTTGAGCTCCTACGAGCAGTACTTC

CDR3 length: 15
V gene: TRBV2
D gene: -
J gene: TRBJ1-2
clone size: -
CDR3 protein: CASSSGSGNNYGYTF
CDR3 DNA: TGTGCCAGCAGTTCCGGGTCGGGGAATAACTATGGCTACACCTTC

CDR3 length: 13
V gene: TRBV29-1
D gene: TRBD2
J gene: TRBJ2-7
clone size: -
CDR3 protein: CSVVVAGTVEQYF
CDR3 DNA: TGCAGCGTTGTTGTAGCGGGGACTGTCGAGCAGTACTTC

CDR3 length: 16
V gene: TRBV21-1
D gene: -
J gene: TRBJ2-1
clone size: -
CDR3 protein: CASSTYSGSSYNEQFF
CDR3 DNA: TGTGCCAGCAGCACATATAGCGGCAGCTCCTACAATGAGCAGTTCTTC

CDR3 length: 14
V gene: TRBV7-8
D gene: -
J gene: TRBJ1-1
clone size: -
CDR3 protein: CASSVMEANTEAFF
CDR3 DNA: TGTGCCAGCAGCGTGATGGAAGCGAACACTGAAGCTTTCTTT

CDR3 length: 14
V gene: TRBV5-6
D gene: -
J gene: TRBJ2-7
clone size: -
CDR3 protein: CASSPQGSSYEQYF
CDR3 DNA: TGTGCCAGCAGCCCACAGGGATCATCCTACGAGCAGTACTTC